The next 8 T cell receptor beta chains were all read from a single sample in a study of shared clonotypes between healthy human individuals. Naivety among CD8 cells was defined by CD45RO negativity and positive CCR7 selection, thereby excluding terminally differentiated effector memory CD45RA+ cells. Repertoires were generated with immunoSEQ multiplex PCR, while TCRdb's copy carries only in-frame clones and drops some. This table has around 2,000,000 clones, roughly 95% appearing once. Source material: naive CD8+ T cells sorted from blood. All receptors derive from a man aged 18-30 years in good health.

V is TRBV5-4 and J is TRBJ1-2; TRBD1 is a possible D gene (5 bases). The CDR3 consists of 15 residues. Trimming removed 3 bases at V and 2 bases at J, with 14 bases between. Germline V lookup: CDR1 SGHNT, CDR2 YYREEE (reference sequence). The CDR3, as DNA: TGTGCCAGCAGCTCCCGGGACGACCAGAACTATGGCTACACCTTC. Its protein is CASSSRDDQNYGYTF.

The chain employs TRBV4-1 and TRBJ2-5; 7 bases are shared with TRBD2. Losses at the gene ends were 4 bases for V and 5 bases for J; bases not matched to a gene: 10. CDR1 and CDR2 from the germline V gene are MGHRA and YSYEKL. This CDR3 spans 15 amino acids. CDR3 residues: CASSLGAGVGETQYF. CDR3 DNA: TGCGCCAGCAGCCTCGGGGCGGGAGTAGGCGAGACCCAGTACTTC.

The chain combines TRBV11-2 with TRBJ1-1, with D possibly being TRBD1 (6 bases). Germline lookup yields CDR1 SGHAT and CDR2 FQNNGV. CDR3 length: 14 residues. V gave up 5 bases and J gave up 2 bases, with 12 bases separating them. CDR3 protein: CASSPFGTNTEAFF. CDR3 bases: TGTGCCAGCAGCCCCTTCGGGACAAACACTGAAGCTTTCTTT.

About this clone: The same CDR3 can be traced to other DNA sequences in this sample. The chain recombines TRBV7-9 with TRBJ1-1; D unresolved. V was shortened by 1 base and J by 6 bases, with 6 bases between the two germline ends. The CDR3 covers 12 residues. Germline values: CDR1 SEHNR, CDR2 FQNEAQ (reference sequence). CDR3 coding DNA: TGTGCCAGCAGCTTAGGTAGCGCTGAAGCTTTCTTT. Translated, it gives CASSLGSAEAFF.

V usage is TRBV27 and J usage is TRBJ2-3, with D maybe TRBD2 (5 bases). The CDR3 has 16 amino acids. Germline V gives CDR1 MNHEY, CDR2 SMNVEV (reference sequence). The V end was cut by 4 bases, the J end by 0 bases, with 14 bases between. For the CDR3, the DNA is TGTGCCAGCAGTTCGAGGACTCTAAGTAGCACAGATACGCAGTATTTT. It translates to CASSSRTLSSTDTQYF.

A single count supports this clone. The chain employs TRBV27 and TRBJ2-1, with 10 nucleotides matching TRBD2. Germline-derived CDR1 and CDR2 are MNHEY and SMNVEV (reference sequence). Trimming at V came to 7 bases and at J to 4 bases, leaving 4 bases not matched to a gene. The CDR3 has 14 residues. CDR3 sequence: CASTTAGGYNEQFF. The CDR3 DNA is TGTGCCAGCACCACAGCGGGGGGGTACAATGAGCAGTTCTTC.

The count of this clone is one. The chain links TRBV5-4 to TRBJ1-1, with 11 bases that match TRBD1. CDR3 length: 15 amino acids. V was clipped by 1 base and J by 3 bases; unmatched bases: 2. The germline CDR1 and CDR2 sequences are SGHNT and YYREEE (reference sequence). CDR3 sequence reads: CASSLPGQGDTEAFF. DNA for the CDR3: TGTGCCAGCAGCTTGCCGGGACAGGGGGACACTGAAGCTTTCTTT.

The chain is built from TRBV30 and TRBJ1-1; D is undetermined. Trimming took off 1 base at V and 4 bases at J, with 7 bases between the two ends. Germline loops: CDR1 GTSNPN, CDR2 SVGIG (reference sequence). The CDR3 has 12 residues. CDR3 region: CAWSGEPTEAFF. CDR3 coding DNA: TGTGCCTGGAGTGGAGAACCCACTGAAGCTTTCTTT.